This T cell receptor beta chain stems from a study of blood T cells in healthy people across ages. Study-wide results and caveats: It was not known whether donors were CMV positive (a possible confounder of expanded clonotype changes).

Germline V gene data show CDR1 as SGHTA and CDR2 as FQGNSA. The length of the CDR3 is 12 residues. The germline V and J ends were trimmed by 5 bases and 3 bases, with 7 bases remaining between them. This clonotype was observed a few times. Its antigen is undetermined. Next came a second PCR, run for about 7 to 12 cycles, which used a sample-barcoded 5' primer along with a J-beta primer mix. Through a template-switch adaptor with 12 random nucleotides, each cDNA molecule received a tag. In TCRdb, the 5' RACE reads were re-called with MiXCR into one record per CDR3 protein. This sample carries about 1.5 million distinct CDR3 sequences, approximately 42% of them seen once, and the ten largest clones take around 4%.

The V call is TRBV7-2, the J call TRBJ1-2; no clear D gene. The sample comprised blood. This TCR came from a woman younger than 35 in good health. The CDR3 region is CASSPQHYGYTF. In DNA form, the CDR3 reads TGTGCCAGCAGCCCCCAACACTATGGCTACACCTTC.